Reported below is one T cell receptor (beta chain). The antigen is undetermined. The sample is drawn from a study of a mutant IDH1 vaccine in newly diagnosed glioma. Study-level information: Pretreatment consisted of radiotherapy, temozolomide, or both, with most receiving both.

Per germline, CDR1 SGHNT and CDR2 YENEEA. V lost 1 base to trimming and J lost 6 bases, with 13 bases between them. This CDR3 is 15 amino acids long. Profiling relied on immunoSEQ multiplex PCR, and the TCRdb table lists in-frame clones only, not all of them. This table holds about 83,000 clones, about 81% found once. The sample's time point: week 47, end of study. Vaccination used 300 ug of mutant IDH1 20-mer peptide per dose, with topical imiquimod. This TCR came from a man aged 40-49 years with glioma. The source material was PBMCs, sampled from a glioma patient whose treatment included an IDH1 peptide vaccine. The chain combines TRBV11-3 with TRBJ2-1, with a tentative D call TRBD2 (6 bases). The CDR3 region is CASSLGGSGPNEQFF. The CDR3 bases are TGTGCCAGCAGCTTAGGCGGTAGCGGTCCCAATGAGCAGTTCTTC.